This T cell receptor beta chain was captured in a study of cytomegalovirus exposure and HLA in healthy donors. PCR used 60 Vbeta primers and 13 Jbeta primers. Profiled with immunoSEQ multiplex PCR; TCRdb holds only in-frame clones, not every one. This sample has 100,000 to 130,000 clones, with approximately 79% found just once. Concerning this clone itself: What it binds is unknown.

Notes on the study in general: After further analysis at a later stage, under 20,000 TCR beta sequences were associated with HLA alleles at 0.05 false discovery rate. Later analysis suggested links between common viral pathogens and several top significant clusters.

The sequenced sample consisted of PBMCs. The origin of this receptor is a woman in her forties in good health and CMV-seropositive.

The CDR3 sequence is CASSLLRTGENYGYTF. Here the CDR3 DNA reads TGCGCCAGCAGCTTGCTAAGGACAGGGGAGAACTATGGCTACACCTTC. The chain recombines TRBV5-1 with TRBJ1-2; 9 positions agree with TRBD1. The CDR3 is 16 amino acids. Germline V CDR1 and CDR2: SGHRS, YFSETQ. Trimming took 1 base from V and 2 from J; bases not matched to a gene: 6.